This T cell receptor beta chain was captured by sequencing in a study of esophageal squamous cell carcinoma under preoperative chemotherapy. CDR3 size: 17 residues. The ends lost 3 bases at V and 4 bases at J; junction bases unmatched: 12. From germline, CDR1 is SGHDT and CDR2 YYEEEE. TCRdb called the PCR reads again in MiXCR, with one record for every CDR3 protein. The sample holds approximately 20,000 distinct CDR3 sequences, 46% seen once. Time point reported: after preoperative PTX-NDP chemotherapy. The sequence derives from a human donor with esophageal squamous cell carcinoma. The donor label of this sample is uncertain. The sample here was taken from a patient given preoperative chemotherapy. The V call is TRBV5-6, the J call TRBJ2-3, with 9 bases aligning to TRBD2. The CDR3 coding sequence is TGTGCCAGCAGCTCCGTCCCAGGCGGGAGGGCCGCAGATACGCAGTATTTT. Its protein is CASSSVPGGRAADTQYF.